Below, one TCR beta chain is given with its context. This specimen belongs to a study of CD8+CD57+ T cells in acquired aplastic anemia. The use of genomic DNA as template underpinned the TCR beta VDJ and CDR3 profiling. A single record per CDR3 protein comes from TCRdb applying MiXCR to the reads. The sample includes just over 450,000 distinct CDR3 sequences, roughly 34% of them seen just once. Patients selected for sequencing had displayed CD8+CD57+ cell expansion by flow cytometry. In germline, CDR1 is SGHVS, CDR2 FQNEAQ. V was pared by 1 base and J by 4 bases, with 10 bases between. The CDR3 is 14 residues long.

Sample: sorted CD4+, CD8+, or CD8+CD57+ T cells (not recorded which) from PBMCs. This sequence joins TRBV7-8 and TRBJ2-5; D possibly corresponds to TRBD2 (5 bases). The sequence came from a human donor with aplastic anemia. In nucleotides, the CDR3 is TGTGCCAGCAGCTTAGAACTAGACGGAGAGACCCAGTACTTC. Its protein product is CASSLELDGETQYF. The whole variable domain, remainder taken from reference TRBV7-8 and TRBJ2-5, is GAGVSQSPRYKVAKRGQDVALRCDPISGHVSLFWYQQALGQGPEFLTYFQNEAQLDKSGLPSDRFFAERPEGSVSTLKIQRTQQEDSAVYLCASSLELDGETQYFGPGTRLLVL.